Shown below are 30 T cell receptor beta chains from a single sample sequenced in a study of shared clonotypes between healthy human individuals. The protocol was immunoSEQ multiplex PCR, while the TCRdb copy is restricted to in-frame clones and leaves out a portion. The sample records more than 2 million clones, 95% being singletons. The source material was naive CD4+ T cells sorted from blood. Subset defined: CD45RA+ positively selected. These receptor sequences come from a man aged 18 to 30 in good health.

The chain links TRBV6-5 to TRBJ2-3; D is perhaps TRBD1 (6 bases). The CDR3 is 16 amino acids. V shed 4 bases and J shed 9 bases, with 23 bases lying between them. CDR1 is MNHEY, CDR2 SVGAGI, per germline. The CDR3: CASSLGRVVGQGTQYF. In DNA form, the CDR3 reads TGTGCCAGCAGTTTGGGGCGGGTGGTGGGACAAGGGACGCAGTATTTT.

This clone has just a few counts. In the same sample, other DNA sequences code for this CDR3. This rearrangement joins TRBV30 to TRBJ1-1; TRBD1 is a possible D gene (6 bases). This CDR3 has 14 residues. Germline CDR1 and CDR2: GTSNPN and SVGIG (reference sequence). Trimming left V 3 bases short and J 1 base short, with 12 bases between. In DNA, the CDR3 is TGTGCCTGGAGGAGGGGGACGGGGAACACTGAAGCTTTCTTT. It encodes CAWRRGTGNTEAFF. Drawing the rest from reference TRBV30 and TRBJ1-1, the complete variable domain is SQTIHQWPATLVQPVGSPLSLECTVEGTSNPNLYWYRQAAGRGLQLLFYSVGIGQISSEVPQNLSASRPQDRQFILSSKKLLLSDSGFYLCAWRRGTGNTEAFFGQGTRLTVV.

Points on this clone: This specimen includes other DNA sequences encoding the same CDR3. The V call is TRBV5-1, the J call TRBJ1-6, with D perhaps TRBD1 (6 bases). V was cut by 2 bases and J by 2 bases, with 8 bases left in between. This CDR3 comprises 15 residues. Per germline, CDR1 SGHRS and CDR2 YFSETQ. The CDR3 protein is CASSLQGPYNSPLHF. The CDR3 bases are TGCGCCAGCAGCTTACAGGGTCCCTATAATTCACCCCTCCACTTT.

This clone has a handful of counts. V gene TRBV10-3 combines with J gene TRBJ2-1; TRBD2 agrees at 13 bases. The CDR3 covers 15 residues. The ends lost 10 bases at V and 10 bases at J; junction bases unmatched: 13. Germline CDR1 is ENHRY and CDR2 is SYGVKD. In nucleotides, the CDR3 is TGTGCCACCAAGAGACTAGCGGGAGGCGGGGACGAGCAGTTCTTC. Amino acids: CATKRLAGGGDEQFF.

This chain links TRBV6-6 with TRBJ1-4; TRBD1 is a possible D gene (5 bases). This CDR3 has 12 amino acids. Germline loops: CDR1 MNHNY, CDR2 SVGAGI (reference sequence). The ends were cut back, 8 bases at V and 10 bases at J, with 14 bases in the middle. The CDR3 DNA reads as TGTGCCAGCGACGGCACAGGTGGAAAACTGTTTTTT. This encodes CASDGTGGKLFF.

The CDR3 spells CASSPFPGPGGTNEKLFF. The CDR3 DNA sequence: TGTGCCAGCAGCCCCTTCCCCGGACCCGGGGGGACTAATGAAAAACTGTTTTTT. The chain uses TRBV9 and TRBJ1-4; weak D call: TRBD1 (5 bases). Trimming removed 4 bases at V and 2 bases at J, with 21 bases between. Germline CDR1 and CDR2: SGDLS and YYNGEE. CDR3 length: 18 residues.

A single count supports this clone. Other DNA sequences in the sample encode the same CDR3. This chain links TRBV6-5 with TRBJ1-5; 9 bases match TRBD1. Unmatched junction bases numbered 4, after V lost 6 bases and J lost 4 bases. CDR1 and CDR2 from the germline V gene are MNHEY and SVGAGI. The CDR3 is 14 amino acids. This CDR3 reads CASRPGTGNQPQHF. DNA for the CDR3: TGTGCCAGCAGGCCCGGGACAGGGAATCAGCCCCAGCATTTT.

On this clone itself: The same CDR3 can be traced to other DNA sequences in this sample. The gene calls are TRBV19 and TRBJ2-2; no clear D. Trimming took 1 base from V and 5 from J, leaving 5 bases between them. The CDR3 totals 13 residues. The V gene's germline CDR1 is LNHDA and CDR2 SQIVND (reference sequence). CDR3 sequence reads: CASSIVGTGELFF. The CDR3 bases are TGTGCCAGTAGTATAGTTGGGACCGGGGAGCTGTTTTTT.

The genes are TRBV5-6 and TRBJ1-5, with D possibly matching TRBD1 (6 bases). The length of the CDR3 is 14 residues. V lost 6 bases to trimming and J lost 1 base, with 11 bases between them. Germline assignment: CDR1 SGHDT and CDR2 YYEEEE. CDR3 bases: TGTGCCAGCAAGGCAGGGGCGAGCAATCAGCCCCAGCATTTT. This sequence encodes CASKAGASNQPQHF.

The J gene is TRBJ2-2, the V gene TRBV11-2, with D possibly matching TRBD1 (5 bases). Per germline, CDR1 SGHAT and CDR2 FQNNGV. Trimming removed 0 bases from V and 4 bases from J, with 18 bases in between. The CDR3 extends over 18 amino acids. The CDR3 bases are TGTGCCAGCAGCTTAGAAATGGGGCAGGTGCGTGGCACCGGGGAGCTGTTTTTT. Translation: CASSLEMGQVRGTGELFF.

The CDR3 is CAWDQNSGNTIYF. CDR3 bases: TGTGCCTGGGACCAGAACTCTGGAAACACCATATATTTT. This sequence joins TRBV30 and TRBJ1-3, with D hard to call. Germline values: CDR1 GTSNPN, CDR2 SVGIG (reference sequence). The CDR3 runs to 13 residues. V was trimmed by 5 bases and J by 0 bases, leaving 8 bases between them. The full variable domain, its missing parts supplied by reference TRBV30 and TRBJ1-3, is SQTIHQWPATLVQPVGSPLSLECTVEGTSNPNLYWYRQAAGRGLQLLFYSVGIGQISSEVPQNLSASRPQDRQFILSSKKLLLSDSGFYLCAWDQNSGNTIYFGEGSWLTVV.

The chain carries TRBV19 and TRBJ2-7; tentatively, D is TRBD2 (6 bases). V lost 3 bases, J lost 5 bases, and 8 bases lay in between. Germline CDR1 and CDR2: LNHDA and SQIVND (reference sequence). CDR3 length: 12 residues. This CDR3 reads CASSMWRDEQYF. The CDR3 coding sequence is TGTGCCAGTAGTATGTGGAGGGACGAGCAGTACTTC.

A few counts support this clone. The chain links TRBV6-5 to TRBJ2-7; no clear D gene. With 6 bases removed from V and 6 bases from J, the gap between germline ends came to 12 bases. Germline-derived CDR1 and CDR2 are MNHEY and SVGAGI. The CDR3 is 12 residues long. CDR3 amino acids: CASSLRRGEQYF. As DNA, the CDR3 is TGTGCCAGCAGCCTGAGACGCGGCGAGCAGTACTTC.

This clone is a singleton in its sample. The CDR3 carries no conserved terminal phenylalanine or tryptophan, so it likely arises from a read error. No DNA is shown, since the ends of the CDR3 on it are uncertain; the CDR3 is the one TCRdb lists. This chain joins TRBV7-9 and TRBJ1-5; the listed D gene, TRBD1, was not tested against the DNA. Looked up from germline, CDR1 is SEHNR and CDR2 is FQNEAQ (reference sequence). The CDR3 is made up of 12 amino acids, end residues included. The CDR3 sequence: CASSLSTGTPEL.

As concerns this clone: The sample holds other DNA sequences that translate to the same CDR3. The chain recombines TRBV10-1 with TRBJ1-5, with D uncertain. The V gene's germline CDR1 is WNHNN and CDR2 SYGVQD (reference sequence). CDR3 length: 12 amino acids. V was trimmed by 2 bases and J by 4 bases, leaving 3 bases between them. The CDR3 DNA reads TGCGCCAGCAGTGAGACGAATCAGCCCCAGCATTTT. Amino acids: CASSETNQPQHF.

The chain carries TRBV9 and TRBJ1-3; D might be TRBD1 (6 bases). With 0 bases removed from V and 2 bases from J, the gap between germline ends came to 9 bases. The CDR3 covers 15 residues. Germline V gives CDR1 SGDLS, CDR2 YYNGEE. CDR3 nucleotides: TGTGCCAGCAGCGTAGATCCAGGGGCTGGAAACACCATATATTTT. It translates to CASSVDPGAGNTIYF.

This clone was seen only a few times. This rearrangement joins TRBV6-6 to TRBJ1-2; D gene ambiguous. The ends were cut back, 0 bases at V and 7 bases at J, with 9 bases in the middle. CDR3 length equals 13 residues. The germline gives CDR1 MNHNY, CDR2 SVGAGI (reference sequence). This CDR3 reads CASSYSDRLGYTF. The CDR3 DNA is TGTGCCAGCAGTTACTCAGATCGCCTTGGCTACACCTTC.

This sequence joins TRBV28 and TRBJ2-7; the match to TRBD2 covers 10 bases. The CDR3 is made up of 17 amino acids. Looked up from germline, CDR1 is MDHEN and CDR2 is SYDVKM. V trimming: 4 bases; J trimming: 7 bases; junction bases outside the gene matches: 16. CDR3 DNA sequence: TGTGCCAGCAGTTCCCTCCCGGGGGTAGCGGGGGGCGGTGAGCAGTACTTC. It specifies CASSSLPGVAGGGEQYF.

The V gene is TRBV2, the J gene TRBJ2-7, with no clear D. Germline CDR1 is SNHLY and CDR2 is FYNNEI. The CDR3 loop spans 13 amino acids. Trimming stripped 4 bases from V and 1 base from J, with 8 bases between. The CDR3 nucleotides read TGTGCCAGCAGTGCCCTCCCATCCTACGAGCAGTACTTC. Translating gives CASSALPSYEQYF.

The chain has TRBV10-3 and TRBJ1-4; 10 positions match TRBD1. After removal of 2 bases from V and 4 bases from J, the junction contained 1 base not matched to a gene. The CDR3 runs to 15 residues. The germline V gene has CDR1 ENHRY and CDR2 SYGVKD. CDR3 amino acids: CAISEGDRGNEKLFF. The CDR3 DNA is TGTGCCATCAGTGAGGGGGACAGGGGTAATGAAAAACTGTTTTTT.

V and J are TRBV28 and TRBJ2-7, with TRBD2 identical over 7 bases. V lost 5 bases to trimming and J lost 2 bases; unmatched junction nucleotides: 9. Germline V gene lookup returns CDR1 MDHEN and CDR2 SYDVKM. The CDR3 runs to 15 residues. CDR3 bases: TGTGCCAGCAGTATGTCCTGGGGGGGGGCCTACGAGCAGTACTTC. It translates to CASSMSWGGAYEQYF.

V usage is TRBV14 and J usage is TRBJ2-1; 13 positions match TRBD2. The CDR3 contains 15 residues. Germline V lookup: CDR1 SGHDN, CDR2 FVKESK. V was clipped by 5 bases and J by 10 bases; unmatched bases: 8. The CDR3 loop is CASSFGLAGVGEQFF. CDR3 sequence (DNA): TGTGCCAGCAGCTTCGGACTAGCGGGAGTCGGGGAGCAGTTCTTC.

V usage is TRBV29-1 and J usage is TRBJ2-3, with a tentative D call TRBD2 (6 bases). The CDR3 loop spans 12 amino acids. V gave up 4 bases and J gave up 6 bases, with 11 bases separating them. Germline V gives CDR1 SQVTM, CDR2 ANQGSEA. Here the CDR3 DNA reads TGCAGCGTTGGGCGGGGTGGGGATACGCAGTATTTT. Translating gives CSVGRGGDTQYF.

V usage is TRBV2 and J usage is TRBJ2-3; D gene ambiguous. Between the trimmed V and J ends, which lost 7 bases and 5 bases, there was a span of 19 bases. Germline values: CDR1 SNHLY, CDR2 FYNNEI. This CDR3 has 15 amino acids. The CDR3 here is CASIRGGPMVDTQYF. In DNA form, the CDR3 reads TGTGCCAGCATCCGAGGTGGTCCGATGGTAGATACGCAGTATTTT.

V usage is TRBV19 and J usage is TRBJ2-1; 7 bases agree with TRBD1. The CDR3 spans 12 residues. Germline CDR1 LNHDA, CDR2 SQIVND (reference sequence). V gave up 7 bases and J gave up 9 bases; unmatched junction bases: 6. The chain's CDR3 is CASTTGAGEQFF. CDR3 DNA sequence: TGTGCCAGTACCACAGGGGCCGGTGAGCAGTTCTTC. Full variable domain (missing parts from reference TRBV19 and TRBJ2-1): DGGITQSPKYLFRKEGQNVTLSCEQNLNHDAMYWYRQDPGQGLRLIYYSQIVNDFQKGDIAEGYSVSREKKESFPLTVTSAQKNPTAFYLCASTTGAGEQFFGPGTRLTVL.

Regarding this clone: Other DNA sequences in this sample translate to the same CDR3. CDR3 sequence: CASSDQGNTEAFF. The CDR3, as DNA: TGTGCCAGCAGTGATCAGGGAAACACTGAAGCTTTCTTT. The chain recombines TRBV2 with TRBJ1-1, with D tentatively TRBD1 (5 bases). Germline assignment: CDR1 SNHLY and CDR2 FYNNEI. The CDR3 has 13 residues. V lost 3 bases and J 2 bases, leaving 7 bases between the germline ends.

Note on this clone: This sample also contains other DNA sequences that code for the same CDR3. V gene TRBV7-3 combines with J gene TRBJ1-1, with 7 bases fitting TRBD1. Per the germline V gene, CDR1 is SGHTA and CDR2 is FQGTGA. The CDR3 runs 13 residues. Losses at the gene ends were 5 bases for V and 1 base for J; bases not matched to a gene: 1. For the CDR3, the DNA is TGTGCCAGCAGCCGGGACAGGAACACTGAAGCTTTCTTT. This sequence encodes CASSRDRNTEAFF. Drawing the rest from reference TRBV7-3 and TRBJ1-1, the complete variable domain is GAGVSQTPSNKVTEKGKYVELRCDPISGHTALYWYRQSLGQGPEFLIYFQGTGAADDSGLPNDRFFAVRPEGSVSTLKIQRTERGDSAVYLCASSRDRNTEAFFGQGTRLTVV.

This clone appeared a single time. CDR3 DNA sequence: TGTGCCAGTGCCCAGGGGGCGAATTCACCCCTCCACTTT. It translates to CASAQGANSPLHF. J is TRBJ1-6 and V is TRBV6-4; 8 nucleotides align to TRBD1. The V gene end was trimmed by 9 bases and the J gene end by 7 bases; junction bases not matched to a gene: 5. The germline V gene encodes CDR1 MRHNA and CDR2 SNTAGT. This CDR3 has 13 residues.

This clone occurred once. The same CDR3 also results from other DNA sequences found in this sample. This rearrangement joins TRBV19 to TRBJ1-3; D call uncertain. The germline V and J ends were trimmed by 7 bases and 0 bases, with 7 bases remaining between them. Germline assignment: CDR1 LNHDA and CDR2 SQIVND (reference sequence). The CDR3 covers 13 residues. The DNA of the CDR3 is TGTGCCAGTATAGGTTACTCTGGAAACACCATATATTTT. Residues: CASIGYSGNTIYF.

The chain couples TRBV7-2 to TRBJ1-5; TRBD1 agrees at 11 bases. The CDR3 length is 16 residues. Germline V gene data show CDR1 as SGHTA and CDR2 as FQGNSA. The V and J ends lost 1 base and 7 bases, in that order; junction bases with no gene match: 6. The CDR3 coding sequence is TGTGCCAGCAGCTTAGTGGGACAGGGGGAGGCACAGCCCCAGCATTTT. Translating gives CASSLVGQGEAQPQHF.